This T cell receptor beta chain was identified during a study of T cell changes during pregnancy in multiple sclerosis. CDR1 LNHNV and CDR2 YYDKDF come from the germline V gene (reference sequence). This CDR3 has 18 amino acids. Unmatched junction bases numbered 9, after V lost 1 base and J lost 3 bases. Sequencing was performed with immunoSEQ multiplex PCR; in TCRdb, only in-frame clones are kept and a portion is missing. The sample gives tens of thousands of clones, 90% of which show up once; approximately 0.37% is in the top ten. The chain links TRBV15 to TRBJ2-1; 10 nucleotides align to TRBD2. The specimen comprised CD4+ T cells from peripheral blood mononuclear cells, sampled in the second trimester of pregnancy. The receptor was isolated from a female donor with multiple sclerosis, enrolled in a pregnancy study. The CDR3 region has the DNA TGTGCCACCAGCAGAGCCTATAGCGGGAGGCAATACTACAATGAGCAGTTCTTC. It encodes CATSRAYSGRQYYNEQFF.